These 10 T cell receptor beta chains came from one sample sequenced in a study of shared clonotypes between healthy human individuals. The protocol was immunoSEQ multiplex PCR, while the TCRdb copy is restricted to in-frame clones and leaves out a portion. The sample lists some 1.5 million clones; 95% to 99% were seen once. Material for sequencing was naive CD4+ T cells sorted from blood. Stated subset: CD45RA+ positively selected. These receptors came from a man under 40 in good health.

The genes are TRBV6-1 and TRBJ2-3; the D is unclear. CDR3 size: 13 residues. The V end lost 3 bases, the J end lost 9 bases, and 13 bases lay between the germline ends. The germline gives CDR1 MNHNS, CDR2 SASEGT. CDR3 amino acids: CASSDRADGTQYF. In DNA, the CDR3 is TGTGCCAGCAGTGACCGCGCGGACGGAACGCAGTATTTT.

This sequence joins TRBV20-1 and TRBJ2-2; D unclear. The CDR3 has 11 residues. Germline V lookup: CDR1 DFQATT, CDR2 SNEGSKA (reference sequence). CDR3 residues: CSAEKAGELFF. CDR3 DNA sequence: TGCAGCGCCGAAAAGGCCGGGGAGCTGTTTTTT.

The chain joins TRBV11-2 to TRBJ2-3; unclear D gene. The CDR3 runs 14 residues. The germline V and J ends were trimmed by 6 bases and 2 bases, with 12 bases remaining between them. Germline V gene data show CDR1 as SGHAT and CDR2 as FQNNGV. The CDR3 protein is CASSPSGLTDTQYF. The CDR3 DNA reads as TGTGCCAGCAGTCCCTCAGGCCTCACAGATACGCAGTATTTT.

The chain carries TRBV7-2 and TRBJ1-4, with a possible D match to TRBD1 (6 bases). With 4 bases removed from V and 4 bases from J, the gap between germline ends came to 16 bases. Germline CDR1 is SGHTA and CDR2 is FQGNSA. This CDR3 has 16 amino acids. CDR3 DNA sequence: TGTGCCAGCAGCTCAGGGGTGACAAGCCTTAATGAAAAACTGTTTTTT. Its translation is CASSSGVTSLNEKLFF.

The V call is TRBV7-8, the J call TRBJ2-1; 8 bases match TRBD2. The germline V gene encodes CDR1 SGHVS and CDR2 FQNEAQ. The ends lost 5 bases at V and 0 bases at J; junction bases unmatched: 6. The length of the CDR3 is 16 residues. This chain's CDR3 is CASSEGLVGSYNEQFF. The CDR3 nucleotides read TGTGCCAGCAGCGAGGGACTAGTAGGCTCCTACAATGAGCAGTTCTTC.

This sequence joins TRBV13 and TRBJ2-3, with D possibly TRBD2 on 7 matching bases. V was trimmed by 5 bases and J by 2 bases, leaving 17 bases between them. Looked up from germline, CDR1 is PRHDT and CDR2 is FYEKMQ (reference sequence). This CDR3 is built from 16 residues. The CDR3 bases are TGTGCCAGCAGCCCCAGGGGAGCGGGGATCACAGATACGCAGTATTTT. This encodes CASSPRGAGITDTQYF. Full variable domain (outside the CDR3, taken from reference TRBV13 and TRBJ2-3): AAGVIQSPRHLIKEKRETATLKCYPIPRHDTVYWYQQGPGQDPQFLISFYEKMQSDKGSIPDRFSAQQFSDYHSELNMSSLELGDSALYFCASSPRGAGITDTQYFGPGTRLTVL.

V usage is TRBV6-5 and J usage is TRBJ2-7; D may be TRBD2 (5 bases). The CDR3 is 14 amino acids. The germline V gene has CDR1 MNHEY and CDR2 SVGAGI. V gave up 6 bases and J gave up 5 bases, with 17 bases separating them. CDR3 sequence: CASSLTAGMDEQYF. The CDR3 DNA follows: TGTGCCAGCAGCCTTACGGCCGGGATGGACGAGCAGTACTTC.

This chain uses TRBV1 with TRBJ2-2; TRBD2, as called in the table, went unchecked against the DNA. TRBV1 is flagged as a pseudogene. The length of the CDR3 is 23 residues. This CDR3 reads CTSSPGPRDSGTPAPRNAGELFF. The CDR3 DNA reads TGCACCAGCAGCCCAGGGCCGAGGGATAGCGGGACACCAGCCCCAAGGAACGCCGGGGAGCTGTTTTTT.

This clone has only one observation. The chain combines TRBV5-4 with TRBJ2-5; 12 bases are a match to TRBD2. This CDR3 contains 16 residues. J gave up 4 bases and V 0 bases, and 4 bases lay outside the gene matches. CDR1 and CDR2 (germline): SGHNT, YYREEE (reference sequence). The CDR3 DNA is TGTGCCAGCAGCTTGGGACTAGCGGGAGCCCGAGAGACCCAGTACTTC. Its translation: CASSLGLAGARETQYF.

The chain employs TRBV19 and TRBJ1-2, with D possibly being TRBD1 (6 bases). The CDR3 loop spans 14 amino acids. From germline, CDR1 is LNHDA and CDR2 SQIVND (reference sequence). V was cut by 8 bases and J by 4 bases, with 17 bases left in between. The CDR3, as DNA: TGTGCCAGTGGAAACCGGGACACCCCCTATGGCTACACCTTC. It codes for CASGNRDTPYGYTF.